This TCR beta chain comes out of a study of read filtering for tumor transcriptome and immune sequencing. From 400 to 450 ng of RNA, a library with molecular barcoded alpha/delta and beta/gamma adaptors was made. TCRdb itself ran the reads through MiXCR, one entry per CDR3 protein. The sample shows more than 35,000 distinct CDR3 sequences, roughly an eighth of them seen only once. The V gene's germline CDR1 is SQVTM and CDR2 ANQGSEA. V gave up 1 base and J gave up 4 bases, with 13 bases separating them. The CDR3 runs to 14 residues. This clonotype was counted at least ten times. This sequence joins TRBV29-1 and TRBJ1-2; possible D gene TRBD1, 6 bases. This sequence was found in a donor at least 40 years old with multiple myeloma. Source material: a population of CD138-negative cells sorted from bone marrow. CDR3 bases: TGCAGCGTTGAAGCGGGGGCAGGTCCCTATGGCTACACCTTC. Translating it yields CSVEAGAGPYGYTF. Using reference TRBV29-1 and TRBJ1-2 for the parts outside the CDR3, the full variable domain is SAVISQKPSRDICQRGTSLTIQCQVDSQVTMMFWYRQQPGQSLTLIATANQGSEATYESGFVIDKFPISRPNLTFSTLTVSNMSPEDSSIYLCSVEAGAGPYGYTFGSGTRLTVV.